The source of this T cell receptor (beta chain) is a study of a mutant IDH1 vaccine in newly diagnosed glioma. Study overall: All eight of the vaccinations patients received fell in weeks 1, 3, 5, 7, 11, 15, 19 and 23. Treated patients had a mean age of about 44 years and a sex split that was roughly 62% male and 37.5% female.

Time point of the sample: week 23, last vaccination. Every single dose of the vaccine, 300 ug of mutant IDH1 20-mer peptide, came with topical imiquimod. Repertoires were generated with immunoSEQ multiplex PCR, while TCRdb's copy carries only in-frame clones and drops some. Counted here are 50,000 to 60,000 clones, under 90% occurring once; the ten biggest clones make up 6.2%. V trimming: 4 bases; J trimming: 4 bases; junction bases outside the gene matches: 7. The germline gives CDR1 SGHNT, CDR2 YYREEE (reference sequence). The CDR3 spans 16 residues. As regards this clone: Its antigen is currently unknown.

The material sequenced was PBMCs, taken from a glioma patient whose treatment included an IDH1 peptide vaccine. The origin of this receptor is a man aged 35 to 55 with glioma. The chain carries TRBV5-4 and TRBJ2-5; TRBD2 matches 13 bases. The DNA for the CDR3 is TGTGCCAGCAGCCCCGGACTAGCGGGGGTTAGAGAGACCCAGTACTTC. It yields the protein CASSPGLAGVRETQYF.